This T cell receptor (beta chain) was sequenced in a study of blood T cell repertoires in COVID-19. Study summary: The United States, Italy and Spain provided the acute and convalescent COVID-19 samples.

As handled by the study authors: Researchers report that nucleated cell counts were estimated from reference gene primer amplification. Profiled with immunoSEQ multiplex PCR; TCRdb holds only in-frame clones, not every one. D and trimming come from the DNA, and the V and J calls and clone size come from that table. Among roughly 53,000 clones listed, approximately 90% were seen once. The V and J ends lost 4 bases and 6 bases respectively, with 18 bases between them. The germline V gene encodes CDR1 SGDLS and CDR2 YYNGEE. This CDR3 is 15 amino acids long. The sequence came from a woman in her 40s with active COVID-19. The material sequenced was peripheral blood. The chain uses TRBV9 and TRBJ2-3; the D gene is possibly TRBD1 (8 bases). For the CDR3, the DNA is TGTGCCAGCAGCCCTGGACAGGGAGGGTACGATACGCAGTATTTT. This translates into CASSPGQGGYDTQYF.